This T cell receptor (beta chain) is drawn from a study of human T cells and chemical hapten exposure (dated by TCRdb to the early 2020s). With respect to the entire study: For sensitization, 2% DPC in acetone was applied to a 2 cm by 2 cm area of upper inner arm skin. Throughout the roughly 23-week study period, patients were also given weekly therapeutic DPC doses on the scalp. Patch testing was performed on the upper back with Finn chambers containing 0.01% DPC, and the patch tests were scored after 6 days according to International Contact Dermatitis Research Group standards. Most of the patients in the cohort were female, and the cohort covered alopecia areata with under or over 50% scalp involvement, alopecia totalis and alopecia universalis. Libraries were combined into a pool for sequencing, and differences in TCR yield between samples came mainly from small differences in library volumes within the pool. This study followed changes in the peripheral blood TCR repertoire in vivo during primary and secondary sensitization of alopecia patients to the hapten diphenylcyclopropenone (DPC). Blood samples were taken from patients before sensitization (week 0) and at 2, 6 and about 24 weeks after DPC sensitization. Nearly 30 alopecia patients provided blood for TCR sequencing at one to four time points (pre-sensitization, 2, 6 and 24 weeks).

Spanning cysteine to phenylalanine, the CDR3 consists of 15 amino acids. The only DNA kept is the CDR3, 45 bases in frame from the first base. The germline V gene sets CDR1 to LGHNA and CDR2 to YNFKEQ. At the junction V is shortened by 1 base and J by 8 bases; bases outside the gene matches: 6. Overall results and qualifications from the work: Compared with pre-sensitization or healthy control sets, expanded TCRs formed significantly more large CDR3 similarity clusters, which is consistent with antigen-driven responses. Patch test score was positively correlated with the number of PT1 expanded TCRs, with significance at thresholds 8, 16 and 32 but not at 4. Because all patients had alopecia, a presumed autoimmune disease, the immune response of the patients might differ from that of healthy individuals. DPC sensitization did not change the number of TCRs with a frequency above 1 in 1000, and there was no evidence of changes in global repertoire structure. After repeated subsampling, changes were observed in the strength of the expansion versus patch-test correlation and in the threshold at which the correlation became significant.

What this sample's time point label stands for: patch test 3, about 24 weeks after DPC sensitization. The treatment or condition label, as the study defines it: therapeutic diphenylcyclopropenone sensitization with weekly scalp DPC. Blood at each patch-test visit was drawn before the patch test was applied. Eligible patients were aged 18 to 70, diagnosed with alopecia, deemed suitable for DPC therapy, and excluded if pregnant. Total RNA was extracted from unfractionated whole blood that had been collected in Tempus Blood RNA tubes. Library prep was done by RACE. TCRdb shows the sequencer as NextSeq 500. Library preparation attached unique molecular identifiers to individual cDNA molecules for quantitative, reproducible TCR counting. Each blood RNA sample was used to sequence both TCR alpha and TCR beta chains. The original pipeline was this. The median number of TCRs per sample was 95,638, ranging from about 20,000 to 750,000. V, J and CDR3 annotation of the TCR reads was carried out using the Decombinator software suite. For the PS versus PT1 abundance plots, all samples were subsampled to the same number of TCRs (28,000). Expanded TCRs were defined as absent before sensitization and observed at least eight times at the 2-week time point. The public reads were quality trimmed at Q25 with fastp and then assembled into clones with MiXCR by TCRdb, keeping productive beta chains. Every CDR3 protein is listed once, alongside the most common genes and DNA of its rows. TCRdb, not the original authors, processed these V and J calls. This sample has 75,000 to 90,000 distinct CDR3 sequences in its table, and roughly a tenth of those were observed once. Of the sample, about 4% falls within the top ten clones.

Notes on this clonotype: Its recognized antigen is unknown. Base qualities are missing; no much larger clone stands one base away.

Recombination joined TRBV4-2 with TRBJ2-1; 9 nucleotides in the junction match TRBD1. Sequenced material: whole blood, taken in connection with sensitization to the hapten diphenylcyclopropenone (DPC). The receptor's source is a woman aged 50 to 60 with alopecia areata. Some clones in this sample may be carry-over from other donors' samples. The CDR3 corresponds to CASSQAGQGRDEQFF. The DNA sequence reads TGTGCCAGCAGCCAAGCGGGACAGGGCAGGGATGAGCAGTTCTTC.